This is a list of T cell receptor beta chains from one sample in a study of PD-L1 blockade in urothelial cancer. Profiled with immunoSEQ multiplex PCR; TCRdb holds only in-frame clones, not every one. There are 49,000 or so clones in the sample; around 79% occur only once, and roughly 10% lies in the top ten. The specimen was PBMCs, collected around atezolizumab (anti-PD-L1) treatment. These receptors were collected from a man between 65 and 80 years old with urothelial cancer. Both conserved end residues are part of each CDR3. The D gene is left open where the match is weak. Clone size, where shown, is once, few, many, or a class for clones that have expanded.

TRBD1	TRBJ2-7	TRBV19	-	CASSIGQGMGEQYF	TGTGCCAGTAGTATAGGACAGGGAATGGGTGAGCAGTACTTC
TRBD1	TRBJ1-1	TRBV11-3	-	CASSSGTAGTEAFF	TGTGCCAGCTCCTCCGGGACAGCGGGCACTGAAGCTTTCTTT
-	TRBJ2-7	TRBV5-4	-	CASSPKGGTGAYEQYF	TGTGCCAGCAGCCCCAAGGGCGGGACGGGGGCCTACGAGCAGTACTTC
TRBD2	TRBJ2-7	TRBV4-2	-	CASSLRTSGESYEQYF	TGTGCCAGCAGCCTAAGGACTAGCGGGGAGTCCTACGAGCAGTACTTC
-	TRBJ2-2	TRBV20-1	-	CSARRSGGLFF	TGCAGTGCTAGGAGGTCGGGTGGGCTGTTTTTT
-	TRBJ2-2	TRBV30	-	CAWSLNMGGSGELFF	TGTGCCTGGAGTCTGAACATGGGAGGTTCCGGGGAGCTGTTTTTT
TRBD2	TRBJ2-3	TRBV7-6	-	CASSLAGLVFTDTQYF	TGTGCCAGCAGCTTAGCCGGACTAGTCTTCACAGATACGCAGTATTTT
TRBD1	TRBJ1-2	TRBV29-1	-	CSVVQGANYGYTF	TGCAGCGTTGTGCAGGGGGCGAACTATGGCTACACCTTC
TRBD1	TRBJ1-1	TRBV6-4	few	CASSPGGRTEAFF	TGTGCCAGCAGTCCAGGGGGCAGGACTGAAGCTTTCTTT
TRBD1	TRBJ1-4	TRBV28	-	CASSSGQVNEKLFF	TGTGCCAGCAGCTCCGGACAGGTTAATGAAAAACTGTTTTTT
-	TRBJ2-2	TRBV19	-	CASVPLGGMTGELFF	TGTGCCAGTGTCCCCTTGGGGGGAATGACCGGGGAGCTGTTTTTT
TRBD1	TRBJ2-1	TRBV28	-	CASSLVRQGSLEQFF	TGTGCCAGCAGTTTGGTTCGACAGGGGTCCCTTGAGCAGTTCTTC
TRBD1	TRBJ1-1	TRBV6-5	few	CASSYGTGKLSFF	TGTGCCAGCAGTTACGGGACAGGGAAGCTATCTTTCTTT
-	TRBJ1-5	TRBV4-1	-	CASSQTVSNQPQHF	TGCGCCAGCAGCCAAACAGTGAGCAATCAGCCCCAGCATTTT
TRBD1	TRBJ2-7	TRBV19	-	CASSRQGSSPYEQYF	TGTGCCAGTAGCCGACAGGGGTCCTCCCCTTACGAGCAGTACTTC
TRBD1	TRBJ2-7	TRBV7-6	-	CASSFSPGQGYEQYF	TGTGCCAGCAGCTTCTCACCGGGACAGGGTTACGAGCAGTACTTC
-	TRBJ2-1	TRBV4-1	-	CASSPVDSYLYNEQFF	TGCGCCAGCAGCCCAGTGGATAGCTACCTCTACAATGAGCAGTTCTTC
-	TRBJ1-1	TRBV10-3	-	CAISESGRAGASLNTEAFF	TGTGCCATCAGTGAGTCTGGGAGGGCAGGGGCCTCCCTGAACACTGAAGCTTTCTTT
-	TRBJ1-5	TRBV27	-	CASSLRGTNQPQHF	TGTGCCAGCAGTTTACGGGGTACCAATCAGCCCCAGCATTTT
TRBD1	TRBJ2-1	TRBV5-1	-	CASSIMTGTGGAGLFF	TGCGCCAGCAGCATTATGACCGGGACAGGGGGCGCTGGCTTGTTCTTC
-	TRBJ1-5	TRBV28	-	CASRRGGRNSNQPQHF	TGTGCCAGCAGGAGGGGGGGACGTAATAGCAATCAGCCCCAGCATTTT
-	TRBJ2-3	TRBV7-2	-	CASSSSRGTDTQYF	TGTGCCAGCAGCTCTTCGAGGGGGACAGATACGCAGTATTTT
TRBD1	TRBJ1-5	TRBV30	few	CAWSVGTGSFQPQHF	TGTGCCTGGAGTGTGGGGACAGGGAGCTTCCAGCCCCAGCATTTT